This is a list of T cell receptor beta chains from one sample in a study of cytomegalovirus exposure and HLA in healthy donors. This table comes from immunoSEQ multiplex PCR, and its TCRdb copy is limited to in-frame clones, with some not included. The sample yields fewer than 85,000 clones, of which the top ten take up 5%. Source material: PBMCs. The receptors here all came from a woman between 35 and 50 years old in good health and CMV-seropositive. Each CDR3 is given with its conserved first and last residue. The D gene is left open where the match is weak.

TRBJ1-1 13 NA TRBV6-5 TGTGCCAGCAGTTACGGGCCCCACACTGAAGCTTTCTTT CASSYGPHTEAFF
TRBJ2-2 17 TRBD2 TRBV7-9 TGTGCCAGCAGCTTCGGACTAGCGGGACGCATGTCCGGGGAGCTGTTTTTT CASSFGLAGRMSGELFF
TRBJ1-1 15 NA TRBV19 TGCGCCAGTAGTTCGCCCCATCAGGGGAACACTGAAGCTTTCTTT CASSSPHQGNTEAFF
TRBJ2-5 15 NA TRBV5-1 TGCGCCAGCAGCACCCGCATGGCAGGGGATGGTGAGCAGTACTTC CASSTRMAGDGEQYF
TRBJ2-3 14 TRBD2 TRBV5-1 TGCGCCAGCAGCTTGGAGGGGAGGGGCGATACGCAGTATTTT CASSLEGRGDTQYF
TRBJ2-5 13 NA TRBV19 TGTGCCAGTAGTATTGCAGGTCAAGAGACCCAGTACTTC CASSIAGQETQYF
TRBJ2-7 15 TRBD2 TRBV7-2 TGTGCCAGCAGCCCAACTAGCGGGTCCTCCTACGAGCAGTACTTC CASSPTSGSSYEQYF
TRBJ1-4 14 NA TRBV2 TGTGCCAGCAGGGAGGCCAAGGTTGCTGAAAAACTGTTTTTT CASREAKVAEKLFF
TRBJ2-6 16 NA TRBV4-2 TGTGCCAGCAGCCAAGAGGGAGACTCTGGGGCCAACGTCCTGACTTTC CASSQEGDSGANVLTF
TRBJ1-6 14 NA TRBV6-5 TGTGCCAGCAGCACCAGCTCCTATAATTCACCCCTCCACTTT CASSTSSYNSPLHF
TRBJ2-4 16 NA TRBV2 TGTGCCAGCAGTGAAGCGCTCCTAGCAATCGTCGACATTCAGTACTTC CASSEALLAIVDIQYF
TRBJ2-3 13 TRBD2 TRBV7-2 TGTGCCAGCAGCCCCGGACTAGCGGGGGGGCCGTATTTT CASSPGLAGGPYF
TRBJ1-1 14 NA TRBV5-1 TGCGCCAGCAGCCGACAGGCTGCTGGCACTGAAGCTTTCTTT CASSRQAAGTEAFF
TRBJ2-7 11 NA TRBV7-2 TGTGCCAGCAGCTCCACCTACGAGCAGTACTTC CASSSTYEQYF
TRBJ2-2 15 NA TRBV9 TGTGCCAGCAGCGCGACACAAGGAGGGACCGGGGAGCTGTTTTTT CASSATQGGTGELFF
TRBJ1-5 14 NA TRBV5-1 TGCGCCAGCAGCTTGGTAGGGGGAGGGGAGCCCCAGCATTTT CASSLVGGGEPQHF
TRBJ1-3 15 NA TRBV7-6 TGTGCCAGCAGCTTAGGTCCGAGCTCTGGAAACACCATATATTTT CASSLGPSSGNTIYF
TRBJ1-3 14 NA TRBV25-1 TGTGCCAGCAGTACCACGGGCTCTGGAAACACCATATATTTT CASSTTGSGNTIYF
TRBJ2-5 13 NA TRBV7-3 TGTGCCAGCAGTCCAGACAGTCAAGAGACCCAGTACTTC CASSPDSQETQYF
TRBJ1-4 15 NA TRBV6-1 TGTGCCAGCAGTGAATGGACAGATTTTAATGAAAAACTGTTTTTT CASSEWTDFNEKLFF
TRBJ1-4 17 NA TRBV4-1 TGCGCCAGCAGTCCGACGTTGATTGGGACTCTTAATGAAAAACTGTTTTTT CASSPTLIGTLNEKLFF
TRBJ2-5 17 NA TRBV19 TGTGCCAGTAGTACGACCCAGCGCGGGCCCACACAAGAGACCCAGTACTTC CASSTTQRGPTQETQYF
TRBJ2-1 15 NA TRBV19 TGTGCCAGTAGTATAGGCGGGGGCTATACAAATGAGCAGTTCTTC CASSIGGGYTNEQFF
TRBJ2-7 11 NA TRBV20-1 TGCAGTGGAGTTCTTTCCTACGAGCAGTACTTC CSGVLSYEQYF
TRBJ1-2 14 NA TRBV5-1 TGCGCCAGCAGCTTGGGGGCTGGAGGGCCCCTCTACACCTTC CASSLGAGGPLYTF
TRBJ2-3 18 TRBD2 TRBV27 TGTGCCAGCAGTTCTCCATCGACTAGCGGAAGACGTGGAGATACGCAGTATTTT CASSSPSTSGRRGDTQYF
TRBJ2-1 13 NA TRBV5-6 TGTGCCAGCAGCTCCTACGCGTACAATGAGCAGTTCTTC CASSSYAYNEQFF
TRBJ1-4 14 NA TRBV19 TGTGCCAGTAGTATCCAGGGTGGGGCTGAAAAACTGTTTTTT CASSIQGGAEKLFF
TRBJ2-1 14 TRBD2 TRBV6-5 TGTGCCAGCAGTCTAGCGGGTAACTACAATGAGCAGTTCTTC CASSLAGNYNEQFF
TRBJ1-5 15 TRBD1 TRBV5-4 TGTGCCAGCACCCCGGGACAGATTTTTTATCAGCCCCAGCATTTT CASTPGQIFYQPQHF
TRBJ2-1 18 TRBD2 TRBV7-8 TGTGCCAGCAGCCACGGACTAGCGGGGGGTCCTCTCTACAATGAGCAGTTCTTC CASSHGLAGGPLYNEQFF